The 15 T cell receptor beta chains given below trace back to one sample, sequenced in a study of cytomegalovirus exposure and HLA in healthy donors. It was with 60 Vbeta and 13 Jbeta primers that the PCR ran. Only in-frame clones appear in the TCRdb table, and some are missing; sequencing was by immunoSEQ multiplex PCR. Its clone listing holds 60,000 to 80,000 clones. The sample consisted of PBMCs. The receptor source for this set is a middle-aged man in good health and CMV-seronegative.

The rearrangement uses TRBV5-6 and TRBJ2-5; maybe TRBD2 (5 bases). The J call may be faulty, since TRBJ2-7 better matches the DNA end. This CDR3 has 13 amino acids. The V gene's germline CDR1 is SGHDT and CDR2 YYEEEE. Here the CDR3 reads CASSSGPVGEQYF. In DNA, the CDR3 is TGTGCCAGCAGCAGCGGACCAGTAGGCGAGCAGTACTTC.

This chain joins TRBV30 and TRBJ2-1, with D hard to call. From germline, CDR1 is GTSNPN and CDR2 SVGIG (reference sequence). The ends were cut back, 2 bases at V and 4 bases at J, with 12 bases in the middle. This CDR3 spans 14 amino acids. CDR3 sequence: CAWSPIRLYNEQFF. In DNA, the CDR3 is TGTGCCTGGAGTCCAATCAGGCTTTACAATGAGCAGTTCTTC.

The gene calls are TRBV4-3 and TRBJ1-6; 7 positions match TRBD1. Germline CDR1 reads LGHNA; CDR2 reads YSLEER. V gave up 4 bases and J gave up 8 bases; unmatched junction bases: 5. The CDR3 has 14 residues. CDR3 sequence reads: CASSPLTGHSPLHF. The CDR3 DNA reads as TGCGCCAGCAGCCCCCTGACAGGGCATTCACCCCTCCACTTT.

The chain carries TRBV5-1 and TRBJ2-3; TRBD1 is a possible D gene (6 bases). V lost 2 bases and J lost 4, with 14 bases in between. Per the germline V gene, CDR1 is SGHRS and CDR2 is YFSETQ. The CDR3 is 15 residues long. The CDR3 spells CASSLTAQGSDTQYF. CDR3 DNA sequence: TGCGCCAGCAGCTTAACAGCACAGGGATCAGATACGCAGTATTTT.

The chain combines TRBV20-1 with TRBJ2-3; no clear D. Germline assignment: CDR1 DFQATT and CDR2 SNEGSKA (reference sequence). The CDR3 spans 11 residues. V was trimmed by 6 bases and J by 5 bases, leaving 9 bases between them. CDR3 nucleotides: TGCAGTGCGCTGAACAGAGATACGCAGTATTTT. This codes for CSALNRDTQYF.

The chain has TRBV28 and TRBJ2-1; 8 nucleotides agree with TRBD1. Germline trimming cut 4 bases from V and 0 bases from J; bases unmatched to any gene: 8. This CDR3 has 17 amino acids. Per germline, CDR1 MDHEN and CDR2 SYDVKM. DNA for the CDR3: TGTGCCAGCAGTTCCCAGGGGGCCGGTCTCTCCTACAATGAGCAGTTCTTC. This translates into CASSSQGAGLSYNEQFF.

V gene TRBV28 combines with J gene TRBJ1-2, with TRBD1 as a possible D gene (5 bases). The V end was cut by 2 bases, the J end by 2 bases, with 15 bases between. Looked up from germline, CDR1 is MDHEN and CDR2 is SYDVKM. The CDR3 runs to 16 residues. Here the CDR3 DNA reads TGTGCCAGCAGTTTAGGGGGGAGGAGGGTAAACTATGGCTACACCTTC. This gives the protein CASSLGGRRVNYGYTF.

J is TRBJ1-4 and V is TRBV6-1; 8 bases agree with TRBD1. V gave up 4 bases and J gave up 7 bases; unmatched junction bases: 11. Germline V lookup: CDR1 MNHNS, CDR2 SASEGT. The CDR3 extends over 16 amino acids. CDR3 sequence (DNA): TGTGCCAGCAGTGGCCAGGGGGCCGGAGAGTTTGAAAAACTGTTTTTT. This sequence encodes CASSGQGAGEFEKLFF.

V and J are TRBV4-2 and TRBJ2-3; possible D gene TRBD2, 7 bases. The CDR3 spans 16 residues. Germline V CDR1 and CDR2: LGHNA, YNFKEQ. Trimming stripped 1 base from V and 4 bases from J, with 15 bases between. The CDR3 sequence is CASSQVNGGGPDTQYF. The CDR3 DNA reads TGTGCCAGCAGCCAAGTAAATGGGGGGGGGCCAGATACGCAGTATTTT.

J is TRBJ2-7 and V is TRBV5-1; D possibly corresponds to TRBD2 (6 bases). The length of the CDR3 is 12 residues. Germline assignment: CDR1 SGHRS and CDR2 YFSETQ. Trimming stripped 2 bases from V and 6 bases from J, with 9 bases between. The CDR3 sequence is CASSLGGLEQYF. CDR3 nucleotides: TGCGCCAGCAGCTTAGGAGGGCTCGAGCAGTACTTC.

This chain uses TRBV2 with TRBJ2-5; tentatively, D is TRBD2 (8 bases). The germline V and J ends were trimmed by 7 bases and 4 bases, with 19 bases remaining between them. Germline values: CDR1 SNHLY, CDR2 FYNNEI. This CDR3 comprises 15 residues. The CDR3 DNA reads TGTGCCAGCAAGGGACAGCGGGGACTAGGAGAGACCCAGTACTTC. The encoded protein is CASKGQRGLGETQYF. Based on the CDR3 plus reference TRBV2 and TRBJ2-5, the full variable domain is EPEVTQTPSHQVTQMGQEVILRCVPISNHLYFYWYRQILGQKVEFLVSFYNNEISEKSEIFDDQFSVERPDGSNFTLKIRSTKLEDSAMYFCASKGQRGLGETQYFGPGTRLLVL.

J is TRBJ1-4 and V is TRBV29-1, with TRBD1 matching over 10 bases. The CDR3 is 13 residues long. V shed 7 bases and J 8 bases; nucleotides not matched to a gene: 7. Looked up from germline, CDR1 is SQVTM and CDR2 is ANQGSEA. CDR3 in DNA: TGCAGCGCGGAAGGACAGGGGGGCGAAAAACTGTTTTTT. It codes for CSAEGQGGEKLFF.

This chain links TRBV7-6 with TRBJ1-1; no clear D. The V and J ends lost 5 bases and 8 bases respectively, with 12 bases between them. The CDR3 is made up of 12 amino acids. CDR1 SGHVS and CDR2 FNYEAQ come from the germline V gene. The CDR3, as DNA: TGTGCCAGCAGCCCTGACACCATCGAAGCTTTCTTT. This translates into CASSPDTIEAFF.

Its frequency marks this clone as medium-sized. The chain links TRBV27 to TRBJ2-1; TRBD2 matches 10 bases. Trimming removed 5 bases from V and 3 bases from J; junction bases left unmatched: 10. This CDR3 contains 17 residues. Germline V gives CDR1 MNHEY, CDR2 SMNVEV (reference sequence). This CDR3 reads CASSTWGLAGDYNEQFF. Written as DNA, the CDR3 is TGTGCCAGCAGTACCTGGGGCCTAGCGGGGGACTACAATGAGCAGTTCTTC.

The genes are TRBV30 and TRBJ1-2; 11 bases match TRBD1. The length of the CDR3 is 15 residues. V lost 0 bases, J lost 7 bases, and 7 bases stayed unmatched. Germline CDR1 reads GTSNPN; CDR2 reads SVGIG (reference sequence). In DNA form, the CDR3 reads TGTGCCTGGAGTGTAAGGAGGACAGGGGGCTTTGGCTACACCTTC. Its protein is CAWSVRRTGGFGYTF.